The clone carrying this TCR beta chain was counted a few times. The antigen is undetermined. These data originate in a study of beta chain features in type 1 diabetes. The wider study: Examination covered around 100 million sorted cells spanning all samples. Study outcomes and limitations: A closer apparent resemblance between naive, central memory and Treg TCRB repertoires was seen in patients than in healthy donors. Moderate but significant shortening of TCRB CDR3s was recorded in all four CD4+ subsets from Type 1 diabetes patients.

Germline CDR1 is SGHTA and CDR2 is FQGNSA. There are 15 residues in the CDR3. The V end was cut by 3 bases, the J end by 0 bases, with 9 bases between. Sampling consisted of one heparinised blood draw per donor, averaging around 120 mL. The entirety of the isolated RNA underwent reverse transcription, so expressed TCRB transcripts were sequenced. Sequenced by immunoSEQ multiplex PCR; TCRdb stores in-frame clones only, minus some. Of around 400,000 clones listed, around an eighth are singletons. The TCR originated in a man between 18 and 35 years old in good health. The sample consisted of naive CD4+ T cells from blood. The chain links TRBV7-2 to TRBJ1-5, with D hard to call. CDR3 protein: CASSFGSVSNQPQHF. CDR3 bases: TGTGCCAGCAGCTTCGGTTCTGTTAGCAATCAGCCCCAGCATTTT.